These 28 T cell receptor beta chains came from one sample sequenced in a study of human T cells and chemical hapten exposure (dated by TCRdb to the early 2020s). The library was generated by RACE. The reads were generated on a NextSeq 500. The raw public data were reprocessed by TCRdb itself: fastp quality trimming at Q25, MiXCR clonotype calling, in-frame beta chains only. Rows are combined by CDR3 protein, so each entry shows the most common genes and DNA. In all, the sample holds about 65,000 distinct CDR3 sequences, and about 6% of those were seen once. 3% to 4% of the sample is held by the ten biggest clonotypes. This sample's time point label indicates: healthy volunteer bleed at 6 weeks. Total RNA was extracted from unfractionated whole blood collected in Tempus Blood RNA tubes. The sample was whole blood. These receptors originate from a female donor in good health. Some clones in this sample may be carry-over from other donors' samples.

This clonotype was observed at least ten times. The chain carries TRBV20-1 and TRBJ2-7; 7 nucleotides line up with TRBD1. Germline V gene sequence: CDR1 DFQATT, CDR2 SNEGSKA (reference sequence). The CDR3 is 14 residues long. J was trimmed by 7 bases and V by 6 bases; bases with no gene match: 15. This CDR3 reads CSARRDIGGGEQYF. Here the CDR3 DNA reads TGCAGTGCGAGACGGGACATAGGGGGCGGGGAGCAGTACTTC.

This clonotype was recorded at least ten times. The chain's CDR3 is CASSPGGAETQYF. CDR3 DNA sequence: TGTGCCAGCAGTCCCGGGGGCGCAGAGACCCAGTACTTC. The chain employs TRBV28 and TRBJ2-5; D may be TRBD1 or TRBD2 (6 bases each). The germline V and J ends were trimmed by 5 bases and 4 bases, with 11 bases remaining between them. This CDR3 region has 13 residues. CDR1 is MDHEN, CDR2 SYDVKM, per germline. The whole variable domain, remainder taken from reference TRBV28 and TRBJ2-5, is DVKVTQSSRYLVKRTGEKVFLECVQDMDHENMFWYRQDPGLGLRLIYFSYDVKMKEKGDIPEGYSVSREKKERFSLILESASTNQTSMYLCASSPGGAETQYFGPGTRLLVL.

J is TRBJ1-5 and V is TRBV9, with TRBD1 identical over 7 bases. Germline CDR1 is SGDLS and CDR2 is YYNGEE. The ends lost 0 bases at V and 5 bases at J; junction bases unmatched: 5. The length of the CDR3 is 15 residues. The DNA of the CDR3 is TGTGCCAGCAGCGTAGGAGGGGGCGCGTATCAGCCCCAGCATTTT. This translates into CASSVGGGAYQPQHF.

This clonotype was seen repeatedly, ten times or more. The J gene is TRBJ2-3, the V gene TRBV7-9; TRBD2 is a possible D gene (6 bases). The CDR3 is 14 residues long. CDR1 and CDR2 from the germline V gene are SEHNR and FQNEAQ (reference sequence). Trimming shortened V by 1 base and J by 8 bases, and 13 bases separated the two germline ends. The CDR3 is CASSLGRGIGTQYF. The DNA of the CDR3 is TGTGCCAGCAGCTTAGGGAGGGGCATAGGTACGCAGTATTTT. The whole variable domain, filled in from reference TRBV7-9 and TRBJ2-3, reads DTGVSQNPRHKITKRGQNVTFRCDPISEHNRLYWYRQTLGQGPEFLTYFQNEAQLEKSRLLSDRFSAERPKGSFSTLEIQRTEQGDSAMYLCASSLGRGIGTQYFGPGTRLTVL.

This clonotype was counted ten times or more. This chain joins TRBV29-1 and TRBJ1-4; 8 bases map to TRBD1. V shed 3 bases and J 8 bases; nucleotides not matched to a gene: 8. Germline loops: CDR1 SQVTM, CDR2 ANQGSEA. The CDR3 sequence is 14 residues long. CDR3 residues: CSVDGTGIREKLFF. CDR3 nucleotides: TGCAGCGTTGATGGGACAGGAATCAGGGAAAAACTGTTTTTT.

This clonotype showed up just a few times. This chain connects TRBV2 to TRBJ1-1; D possibly corresponds to TRBD1 (5 bases). Germline CDR1 reads SNHLY; CDR2 reads FYNNEI. V gave up 4 bases and J gave up 3 bases, with 9 bases separating them. The CDR3 contains 13 residues. DNA of the CDR3: TGTGCCAGCAGTGGGGACGGATACACTGAAGCTTTCTTT. Amino acid sequence: CASSGDGYTEAFF.

The chain employs TRBV6-1 and TRBJ2-5, with 8 bases lining up with TRBD1. V was pared by 0 bases and J by 12 bases, with 3 bases of the junction left unmatched. CDR3 length equals 12 residues. Germline values: CDR1 MNHNS, CDR2 SASEGT. CDR3 coding DNA: TGTGCCAGCAGTGAAGCTCAGGGGGCGAAGTACTTC. This encodes CASSEAQGAKYF.

This clonotype was picked up a small number of times. CDR3 loop: CASSQETGRYNEQFF. As DNA, the CDR3 is TGCGCCAGCAGCCAAGAGACGGGACGCTACAATGAGCAGTTCTTC. The chain uses TRBV4-1 and TRBJ2-1; the D call may be TRBD1 or TRBD2 (5 bases each). Trimming took off 0 bases at V and 3 bases at J, with 9 bases between the two ends. Germline CDR1 MGHRA, CDR2 YSYEKL. The CDR3 extends over 15 amino acids.

The chain joins TRBV3-1 to TRBJ2-5; D is ambiguous. Germline lookup yields CDR1 LGHDT and CDR2 YNNKEL (reference sequence). The CDR3 is 13 residues long. Trimming removed 0 bases at V and 7 bases at J, with 9 bases between. CDR3 sequence: CASSQDSLLTQYF. The CDR3 DNA sequence: TGTGCCAGCAGCCAAGACAGCCTCTTGACCCAGTACTTC.

This clonotype was seen ten or more times. The chain employs TRBV6-6 and TRBJ2-3, with 7 bases fitting TRBD1. The CDR3 has 16 residues. The germline gives CDR1 MNHNY, CDR2 SVGAGI (reference sequence). The J segment lost 2 bases and the V segment lost 0 bases, leaving 5 bases of the junction unmatched. CDR3 loop: CASSYSTGDPTDTQYF. For the CDR3, the DNA is TGTGCCAGCAGTTACTCAACAGGGGACCCCACAGATACGCAGTATTTT.

The rearrangement uses TRBV28 and TRBJ1-5; D ambiguous. Trimming left V 4 bases short and J 15 bases short, with 16 bases between. The CDR3 loop spans 12 amino acids. CDR1 and CDR2 from the germline V gene are MDHEN and SYDVKM. DNA of the CDR3: TGTGCCAGCAGTTGGAAGAATTTTTGGCTGCATTTT. Encoded protein: CASSWKNFWLHF.

In its sample, this clonotype was seen a few times. The chain couples TRBV12-3 or TRBV12-4 to TRBJ1-6; 11 bases agree with TRBD1. The CDR3 loop spans 15 amino acids. J lost 9 bases, V lost 5 bases, and 6 bases had no gene match. CDR3 sequence reads: CASSLGTGGSSPLHF. CDR3 DNA sequence: TGTGCCAGCAGTCTAGGGACAGGGGGAAGTTCACCCCTCCACTTT.

This clonotype has just one count. The CDR3 reads CATSGRTGGLGEQYF. The CDR3 region has the DNA TGTGCCACCAGCGGACGGACAGGGGGCTTAGGGGAGCAGTACTTC. This chain uses TRBV15 with TRBJ2-7; the match to TRBD1 covers 11 bases. This CDR3 is 15 amino acids long. Germline-derived CDR1 and CDR2 are LNHNV and YYDKDF (reference sequence). Trimming at V came to 5 bases and at J to 7 bases, leaving 10 bases not matched to a gene.

This clonotype was seen ten or more times. CDR3 sequence: CASSLAGIKYEQYF. The CDR3 bases are TGTGCCAGCAGTTTAGCCGGGATCAAGTACGAGCAGTACTTC. The rearrangement joins TRBV12-3 or TRBV12-4 to TRBJ2-7; possibly TRBD2 for D (5 bases). V lost 0 bases to trimming and J lost 4 bases, with 10 bases between them. This CDR3 contains 14 residues.

This chain links TRBV6-5 with TRBJ2-7, with D perhaps TRBD2 (5 bases). The CDR3 totals 14 residues. V was cut by 6 bases and J by 9 bases, with 21 bases left in between. Germline loops: CDR1 MNHEY, CDR2 SVGAGI. The CDR3 nucleotides read TGTGCCAGCAGGATCAATAACCAAAGAGGAGGGCAGTACTTC. Its protein is CASRINNQRGGQYF.

Ten or more counts support this clonotype. The chain uses TRBV29-1 and TRBJ2-5, with TRBD1 identical over 7 bases. Germline CDR1 reads SQVTM; CDR2 reads ANQGSEA. V shed 2 bases, J shed 2 bases, and the junction held 5 bases outside the gene matches. The CDR3 covers 14 residues. Here the CDR3 reads CSVERGRGQETQYF. In DNA, the CDR3 is TGCAGCGTTGAAAGGGGCAGGGGGCAAGAGACCCAGTACTTC.

The J gene is TRBJ1-3, the V gene TRBV20-1; D ambiguous. The CDR3 length is 13 residues. Germline-derived CDR1 and CDR2 are DFQATT and SNEGSKA (reference sequence). Trimming took off 5 bases at V and 0 bases at J, with 8 bases between the two ends. CDR3 nucleotide sequence: TGCAGTGCTCCAGACACCTCTGGAAACACCATATATTTT. It is translated as CSAPDTSGNTIYF.

This clonotype was seen a handful of times. V gene TRBV5-5 combines with J gene TRBJ2-7; the match to TRBD1 covers 8 bases. CDR1 and CDR2 (germline): SGHKS, YYEKEE (reference sequence). This CDR3 has 14 amino acids. The V gene end was trimmed by 3 bases and the J gene end by 4 bases; junction bases not matched to a gene: 6. DNA of the CDR3: TGTGCCAGCAGCTCTTGGGACAGGCCGTACGAGCAGTACTTC. This translates into CASSSWDRPYEQYF.

A few counts support this clonotype. The V call is TRBV14, the J call TRBJ2-6; 8 bases agree with TRBD1. Germline V CDR1 and CDR2: SGHDN, FVKESK. Unmatched junction bases numbered 6, after V lost 9 bases and J lost 2 bases. CDR3 size: 15 residues. The CDR3 sequence is CASRQGIAGANVLTF. CDR3 bases: TGTGCCAGTCGACAGGGGATCGCTGGGGCCAACGTCCTGACTTTC. The full variable domain, rest sourced from reference TRBV14 and TRBJ2-6, is EAGVTQFPSHSVIEKGQTVTLRCDPISGHDNLYWYRRVMGKEIKFLLHFVKESKQDESGMPNNRFLAERTGGTYSTLKVQPAELEDSGVYFCASRQGIAGANVLTFGAGSRLTVL.

The V call is TRBV4-1, the J call TRBJ2-7; 9 positions match TRBD1. The germline gives CDR1 MGHRA, CDR2 YSYEKL. The CDR3 spans 15 residues. The trim removed 1 base at V and 12 bases at J, leaving 13 bases unmatched. The chain's CDR3 is CASSQGAPDRGGLYF. CDR3 DNA: TGCGCCAGCAGCCAAGGCGCTCCGGACAGGGGTGGTCTGTACTTC.

This clonotype appeared a few times. The chain has TRBV5-1 and TRBJ2-1; D possibly corresponds to TRBD2 (5 bases). With 0 bases removed from V and 9 bases from J, the gap between germline ends came to 16 bases. The CDR3 spans 15 residues. The germline V gene has CDR1 SGHRS and CDR2 YFSETQ. The DNA for the CDR3 is TGCGCCAGCAGCTTGGTCGGTCAGAACGAGGGTGAGCAGTTCTTC. It translates to CASSLVGQNEGEQFF. The whole variable domain, remainder taken from reference TRBV5-1 and TRBJ2-1, is KAGVTQTPRYLIKTRGQQVTLSCSPISGHRSVSWYQQTPGQGLQFLFEYFSETQRNKGNFPGRFSGRQFSNSRSEMNVSTLELGDSALYLCASSLVGQNEGEQFFGPGTRLTVL.

This clonotype occurred many times. The chain combines TRBV10-2 with TRBJ1-2, with D unclear. This CDR3 is 15 amino acids long. V was shortened by 8 bases and J by 1 base, with 17 bases between the two germline ends. Germline assignment: CDR1 WSHSY and CDR2 SAAADI. The CDR3 DNA reads as TGCGCCAGCCCCCTAGGACGGAACTTTAACTATGGCTACACCTTC. Protein sequence: CASPLGRNFNYGYTF.

This clonotype appeared many times. This chain uses TRBV12-3 or TRBV12-4 with TRBJ2-7; D is undetermined. Trimming removed 8 bases at V and 2 bases at J, with 19 bases between. The CDR3 loop spans 15 amino acids. DNA for the CDR3: TGTGCCAGCGCCCCATTAGGGCTGGCGGCCTACGAGCAGTACTTC. Amino acids: CASAPLGLAAYEQYF.

This clonotype was counted many times. The V call is TRBV5-1, the J call TRBJ1-4; unclear D gene. V lost 0 bases and J lost 7, with 10 bases in between. The CDR3 runs 14 residues. CDR1 and CDR2 from the germline V gene are SGHRS and YFSETQ. CDR3 coding DNA: TGCGCCAGCAGCTTGGGGACGGAGCTTGAAAAACTGTTTTTT. The encoded protein is CASSLGTELEKLFF.

This clonotype was picked up a small number of times. The chain is built from TRBV30 and TRBJ2-5; the D gene could be TRBD1 or TRBD2 (5 bases each). Germline loops: CDR1 GTSNPN, CDR2 SVGIG (reference sequence). Between the trimmed V and J ends, which lost 0 bases and 2 bases, there was a span of 10 bases. The CDR3 runs to 14 residues. The CDR3 region has the DNA TGTGCCTGGAGTGTCCGGGGCTGGCAAGAGACCCAGTACTTC. Amino acids: CAWSVRGWQETQYF. Using reference TRBV30 and TRBJ2-5 for the parts outside the CDR3, the full variable domain is SQTIHQWPATLVQPVGSPLSLECTVEGTSNPNLYWYRQAAGRGLQLLFYSVGIGQISSEVPQNLSASRPQDRQFILSSKKLLLSDSGFYLCAWSVRGWQETQYFGPGTRLLVL.

This clonotype has more than one count but fewer than ten. This chain links TRBV27 with TRBJ2-7; 10 positions agree with TRBD2. This CDR3 comprises 16 residues. Germline loops: CDR1 MNHEY, CDR2 SMNVEV (reference sequence). The ends lost 6 bases at V and 6 bases at J; junction bases unmatched: 14. The CDR3 loop is CASSLSGAGGPSEQYF. The CDR3 region has the DNA TGTGCCAGCAGCCTCTCAGGAGCGGGAGGGCCGTCCGAGCAGTACTTC.

This clonotype has more than one count but fewer than ten. The chain carries TRBV28 and TRBJ1-2, with TRBD1 as a possible D gene (6 bases). The CDR3 covers 14 residues. Germline CDR1 and CDR2: MDHEN and SYDVKM. The ends were cut back, 7 bases at V and 1 base at J, with 13 bases in the middle. The DNA for the CDR3 is TGTGCCAGCAATAGGGGGAGGTATAACTATGGCTACACCTTC. Encoded protein: CASNRGRYNYGYTF.

The table lists this clonotype with many counts. The V and J genes are TRBV15 and TRBJ1-6; weak D call: TRBD1 (5 bases). The germline V gene encodes CDR1 LNHNV and CDR2 YYDKDF (reference sequence). V lost 3 bases, J lost 2 bases, and 8 bases lay in between. The CDR3 length is 15 residues. CDR3 sequence (DNA): TGTGCCACCAGCAGGGAGACAGCCTATAATTCACCCCTCCACTTT. Translation gives CATSRETAYNSPLHF.